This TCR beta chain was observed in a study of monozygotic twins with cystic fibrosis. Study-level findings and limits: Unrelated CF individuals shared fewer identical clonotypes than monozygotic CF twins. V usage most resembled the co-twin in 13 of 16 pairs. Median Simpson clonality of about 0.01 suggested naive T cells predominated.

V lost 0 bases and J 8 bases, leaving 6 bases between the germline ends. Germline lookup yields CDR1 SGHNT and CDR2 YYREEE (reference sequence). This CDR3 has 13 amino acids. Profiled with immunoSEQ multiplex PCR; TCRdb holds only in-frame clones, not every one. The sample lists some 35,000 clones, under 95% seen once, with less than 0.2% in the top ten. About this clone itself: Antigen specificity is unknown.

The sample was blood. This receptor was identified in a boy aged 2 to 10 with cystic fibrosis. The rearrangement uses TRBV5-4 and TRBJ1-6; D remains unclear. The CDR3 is CASSLVPDSPLHF. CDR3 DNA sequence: TGTGCCAGCAGCTTGGTCCCCGATTCACCCCTCCACTTT.